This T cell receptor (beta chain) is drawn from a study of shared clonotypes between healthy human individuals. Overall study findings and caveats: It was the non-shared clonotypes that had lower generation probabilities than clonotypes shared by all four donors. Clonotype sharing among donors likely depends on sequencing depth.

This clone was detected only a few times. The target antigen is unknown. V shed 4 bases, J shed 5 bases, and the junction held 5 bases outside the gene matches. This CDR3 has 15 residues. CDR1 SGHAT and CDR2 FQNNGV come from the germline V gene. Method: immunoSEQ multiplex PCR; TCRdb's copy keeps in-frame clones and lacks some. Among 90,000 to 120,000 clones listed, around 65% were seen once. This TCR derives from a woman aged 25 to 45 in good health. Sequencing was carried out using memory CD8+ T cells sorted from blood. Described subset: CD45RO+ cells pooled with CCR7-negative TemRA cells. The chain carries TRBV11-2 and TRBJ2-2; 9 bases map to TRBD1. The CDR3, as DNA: TGTGCCAGCAGCTGGGCCGGGACAGGGACCGGGGAGCTGTTTTTT. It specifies CASSWAGTGTGELFF.